These 18 T cell receptor beta chains originate from one sample sequenced in a study of Graves' ophthalmopathy and Graves' hyperthyroidism. Amplified material comprised TCR beta CDR3 regions derived from RNA transcripts. Following a first-round RT-PCR that used HTBI primers, a second-round multiplex PCR was carried out. Using its own MiXCR run on the multiplex PCR reads, TCRdb lists one record per CDR3 protein. The table has approximately 1.2 million distinct CDR3 sequences, 35% to 45% seen once. Sequences were obtained from peripheral blood or thyroid tissue (not recorded which). Every receptor here comes from an adult man with Graves' hyperthyroidism.

The sample holds a few counts of this clonotype. The V and J genes are TRBV7-9 and TRBJ2-7, with 13 bases fitting TRBD2. The CDR3 is 15 amino acids. V dropped 9 bases and J dropped 6; count of bases not matched to a gene: 11. Per the germline V gene, CDR1 is SEHNR and CDR2 is FQNEAQ (reference sequence). The DNA for the CDR3 is TGTGCCAGTAGTCTCCTCGGACTAGCGGGAGCCGAGCAGTACTTC. Its protein product is CASSLLGLAGAEQYF.

The genes are TRBV29-1 and TRBJ1-1; 8 nucleotides align to TRBD1. Trimming at V came to 8 bases and at J to 5 bases, leaving 4 bases not matched to a gene. This CDR3 has 11 amino acids. CDR1 and CDR2 from the germline V gene are SQVTM and ANQGSEA. CDR3 sequence (DNA): TGCAGCTTTAGGACAGGGACTGAAGCTTTCTTT. This sequence encodes CSFRTGTEAFF.

This clonotype was seen a handful of times. The rearrangement joins TRBV12-3 or TRBV12-4 to TRBJ2-7; tentatively, D is TRBD2 (5 bases). The CDR3 is 13 amino acids. Deletions cut 6 bases from V and 5 bases from J, with 14 bases between. The chain's CDR3 is CASSSRAGDEQYF. In DNA form, the CDR3 reads TGTGCCAGCAGCTCCCGGGCCGGGGACGAGCAGTACTTC.

In this sample, this clonotype turned up a few times. The chain uses TRBV20-1 and TRBJ2-7; D not resolved. Germline-derived CDR1 and CDR2 are DFQATT and SNEGSKA (reference sequence). V dropped 2 bases and J dropped 3 bases, with 17 bases sitting between them. CDR3 length: 15 residues. The CDR3 loop reads CSARSPDRPFYEQYF. DNA of the CDR3: TGCAGTGCTAGATCCCCCGACCGGCCTTTCTACGAGCAGTACTTC.

This sequence joins TRBV7-9 and TRBJ2-5; a weak D match, TRBD2 (6 bases). Per the germline V gene, CDR1 is SEHNR and CDR2 is FQNEAQ (reference sequence). This CDR3 region has 15 residues. V shed 1 base and J shed 4 bases, with 13 bases lying between them. Here the CDR3 reads CASSLGRHGGETQYF. CDR3 DNA: TGTGCCAGCAGCTTAGGACGACACGGGGGAGAGACCCAGTACTTC.

In its sample, this clonotype was seen once. This clone may be a read error of a much larger clone one base away. The V and J genes are TRBV14 and TRBJ1-1; unclear D gene. V lost 0 bases and J lost 0, with 14 bases in between. CDR1 is SGHDN, CDR2 FVKESK, per germline. CDR3 length: 17 amino acids. CDR3 protein: CASSQEVFGSLNTEAFF. CDR3 sequence (DNA): TGTGCCAGCAGCCAAGAGGTATTCGGATCACTGAACACTGAAGCTTTCTTT.

This rearrangement joins TRBV30 to TRBJ1-6, with TRBD1 matching over 7 bases. The CDR3 loop spans 14 amino acids. Trimming at V came to 3 bases and at J to 9 bases, leaving 8 bases not matched to a gene. The germline V gene has CDR1 GTSNPN and CDR2 SVGIG (reference sequence). The CDR3 loop is CAWRKQGTASPLHF. In nucleotides, the CDR3 is TGTGCCTGGAGGAAACAGGGGACCGCTTCACCCCTCCACTTT.

This clonotype has just a few counts. The V and J genes are TRBV28 and TRBJ2-7, with 8 bases lining up with TRBD1. CDR3 size: 14 residues. J was trimmed by 6 bases and V by 5 bases; bases with no gene match: 9. Germline V gives CDR1 MDHEN, CDR2 SYDVKM. Here the CDR3 reads CASSQDRGSGEQYF. The CDR3 DNA reads TGTGCCAGCAGTCAAGACAGGGGCTCGGGCGAGCAGTACTTC. Full variable domain (rest looked up from reference TRBV28 and TRBJ2-7): DVKVTQSSRYLVKRTGEKVFLECVQDMDHENMFWYRQDPGLGLRLIYFSYDVKMKEKGDIPEGYSVSREKKERFSLILESASTNQTSMYLCASSQDRGSGEQYFGPGTRLTVT.

A few counts support this clonotype. This chain uses TRBV7-9 with TRBJ1-2; 12 positions match TRBD1. Per germline, CDR1 SEHNR and CDR2 FQNEAQ (reference sequence). The V and J ends lost 5 bases and 4 bases, in that order; junction bases with no gene match: 11. The CDR3 runs to 17 residues. The CDR3 DNA is TGTGCCAGCAGCCATGGGGACAGGGGGCGAGAGTCCTATGGCTACACCTTC. This encodes CASSHGDRGRESYGYTF.

This clonotype was counted many times. The gene calls are TRBV7-2 and TRBJ2-7; 9 bases fit TRBD1. CDR1 and CDR2 (germline): SGHTA, FQGNSA. V shed 5 bases and J 6 bases; nucleotides not matched to a gene: 11. The CDR3 covers 15 residues. The CDR3 region has the DNA TGTGCCAGCAGCCACCCGCCGGGACAGGGAGCCGAGCAGTACTTC. Protein: CASSHPPGQGAEQYF.

This clonotype occurred many times. The rearrangement uses TRBV7-2 and TRBJ1-5; D is unresolved. CDR1 and CDR2 from the germline V gene are SGHTA and FQGNSA. CDR3 size: 14 residues. The V end lost 1 base, the J end lost 7 bases, and 11 bases lay between the germline ends. CDR3 region: CASSLGYSLQPQHF. In DNA form, the CDR3 reads TGTGCCAGCAGCTTAGGATACAGTTTGCAGCCCCAGCATTTT.

This clonotype appeared many times. The rearrangement joins TRBV7-9 to TRBJ1-6, with 9 bases aligning to TRBD1. V shed 5 bases, J shed 6 bases, and the junction held 5 bases outside the gene matches. Germline V gene lookup returns CDR1 SEHNR and CDR2 FQNEAQ (reference sequence). CDR3 length: 15 residues. The CDR3 protein is CASSLSGQGNSPLHF. CDR3 nucleotides: TGTGCCAGCAGCCTTTCGGGACAGGGTAATTCACCCCTCCACTTT.

This clonotype turned up a few times. The chain employs TRBV20-1 and TRBJ1-6, with 7 bases identical to TRBD1. The junction had 4 bases not matched to a gene; V was cut back by 0 bases and J by 8 bases. CDR1 is DFQATT and CDR2 is SNEGSKA in the germline V gene (reference sequence). This CDR3 comprises 14 residues. The CDR3 DNA is TGCAGTGCTAGAGAGGGACAGAGAGATTCACCCCTCCACTTT. Translation gives CSAREGQRDSPLHF.

This clonotype was detected many times. The V call is TRBV19, the J call TRBJ2-5; 8 bases map to TRBD1. The V and J ends lost 5 bases and 3 bases, in that order; junction bases with no gene match: 5. Germline CDR1 LNHDA, CDR2 SQIVND (reference sequence). There are 14 residues in the CDR3. CDR3 sequence (DNA): TGTGCCAGTAGTCCGGACAGGGAGGAAGAGACCCAGTACTTC. It is translated as CASSPDREEETQYF.

This chain connects TRBV5-1 to TRBJ2-5; TRBD1 matches at 9 bases. V gave up 3 bases and J gave up 4 bases; unmatched junction bases: 7. Per the germline V gene, CDR1 is SGHRS and CDR2 is YFSETQ. This CDR3 is 15 amino acids long. The CDR3 nucleotides read TGCGCCAGCAGCTGGGAACAGGGGGCGATAGAGACCCAGTACTTC. Its protein product is CASSWEQGAIETQYF.

As regards this clonotype: Since a much larger clone is just one base distant, this may be a read error. This rearrangement joins TRBV12-3 or TRBV12-4 to TRBJ1-1; unclear D gene. This CDR3 contains 14 residues. V shed 4 bases and J shed 1 base, with 10 bases lying between them. The chain's CDR3 is CASSYSKGNTEAFF. In nucleotides, the CDR3 is TGTGCCAGCAGTTACTCGAAGGGGAACACTGAAGCTTTCTTT.

This clonotype was seen a few times. The V and J genes are TRBV20-1 and TRBJ2-5; 15 nucleotides align to TRBD2. The junction had 12 bases not matched to a gene; V was cut back by 6 bases and J by 1 base. The CDR3 contains 18 residues. Looked up from germline, CDR1 is DFQATT and CDR2 is SNEGSKA (reference sequence). CDR3 residues: CSAKGEGTSGGSQETQYF. In nucleotides, the CDR3 is TGCAGTGCCAAGGGAGAAGGGACTAGCGGGGGGTCCCAAGAGACCCAGTACTTC.

This clonotype was observed a handful of times. This chain uses TRBV7-2 with TRBJ2-7; D is undetermined. The germline CDR1 and CDR2 sequences are SGHTA and FQGNSA. The CDR3 extends over 15 amino acids. V shed 5 bases and J shed 4 bases, with 18 bases lying between them. DNA of the CDR3: TGTGCCAGCAGCCCGCTCCCAGGACCAAGGTACGAGCAGTACTTC. It codes for CASSPLPGPRYEQYF.